The 20 T cell receptor beta chains below were found in one sample sequenced in a study of cytotoxic CD8 clonotypes in ibrutinib-treated CLL. This table comes from immunoSEQ multiplex PCR, and its TCRdb copy is limited to in-frame clones, with some not included. The sample lists tens of thousands of clones; about 72% were seen once. The sequencing used PBMCs, collected after 12 months of ibrutinib treatment. All receptors derive from a human donor with chronic lymphocytic leukemia.

This sequence joins TRBV20-1 and TRBJ2-5; no definite D call. Germline values: CDR1 DFQATT, CDR2 SNEGSKA (reference sequence). The CDR3 is 11 amino acids. The V and J ends lost 2 bases and 4 bases respectively, with 5 bases between them. CDR3 protein: CSARSAETQYF. CDR3 coding DNA: TGCAGTGCTAGATCTGCAGAGACCCAGTACTTC.

The chain carries TRBV4-1 and TRBJ2-7; unclear D gene. Per germline, CDR1 MGHRA and CDR2 YSYEKL. V was cut by 5 bases and J by 4 bases, with 12 bases left in between. This CDR3 has 13 residues. In DNA, the CDR3 is TGCGCCAGCAGCGCACTTCTAGGATACGAGCAGTACTTC. It specifies CASSALLGYEQYF.

The CDR3 is CASSLEFRDTEAFF. As DNA, the CDR3 is TGCGCCAGCAGCTTGGAATTCCGGGACACTGAAGCTTTCTTT. The J gene is TRBJ1-1, the V gene TRBV5-1; D remains ambiguous. The CDR3 totals 14 residues. V shed 0 bases and J shed 3 bases, with 9 bases lying between them. Germline CDR1 is SGHRS and CDR2 is YFSETQ.

V is TRBV4-2 and J is TRBJ1-2; 7 nucleotides agree with TRBD1. J lost 5 bases, V lost 0 bases, and 3 bases had no gene match. The CDR3 length is 14 residues. Germline CDR1 LGHNA, CDR2 YNFKEQ. The CDR3 DNA follows: TGTGCCAGCAGCCAAGATCTACAGGGGTATGGCTACACCTTC. The encoded protein is CASSQDLQGYGYTF.

This clone was recorded a few times. The chain is built from TRBV5-1 and TRBJ2-7; D remains ambiguous. The V end was cut by 4 bases, the J end by 2 bases, with 13 bases between. This CDR3 is 14 amino acids long. Germline V gene lookup returns CDR1 SGHRS and CDR2 YFSETQ. CDR3 coding DNA: TGCGCCAGCAGCCAAGCTCTAGGGCCCTACGAGCAGTACTTC. It is translated as CASSQALGPYEQYF.

In this sample, this clone turned up a few times. V gene TRBV18 combines with J gene TRBJ1-1, with 8 positions matching TRBD1. The germline gives CDR1 KGHSH, CDR2 LQKENI. With V trimmed by 3 bases and J by 11 bases, 11 bases remained unmatched. The CDR3 sequence is 14 residues long. The CDR3 reads CASSPDTGGDAAFF. CDR3 in DNA: TGTGCCAGCTCACCGGATACAGGGGGAGACGCGGCTTTCTTT.

V usage is TRBV30 and J usage is TRBJ1-4, with 9 bases fitting TRBD1. J gave up 7 bases and V 1 base, and 7 bases lay outside the gene matches. The CDR3 totals 15 residues. Germline CDR1 GTSNPN, CDR2 SVGIG (reference sequence). The CDR3 DNA reads TGTGCCTGGAGTGCCTTGGACAGGGGAGTTGAAAAACTGTTTTTT. Protein sequence: CAWSALDRGVEKLFF.

The count of this clone is one. CDR3 nucleotide sequence: TGTGCCAGCAGTGAATACAGGGGAAGTACTGGAAACACCATATATTTT. It translates to CASSEYRGSTGNTIYF. The gene calls are TRBV6-1 and TRBJ1-3, with 7 bases fitting TRBD1. V gave up 2 bases and J gave up 2 bases; unmatched junction bases: 6. This CDR3 spans 16 amino acids. The germline V gene encodes CDR1 MNHNS and CDR2 SASEGT.

V usage is TRBV9 and J usage is TRBJ2-6; D might be TRBD1 or TRBD2, each matching 5 bases. The CDR3 has 15 amino acids. Germline V gene lookup returns CDR1 SGDLS and CDR2 YYNGEE. Trimming left V 3 bases short and J 2 bases short, with 9 bases between. The CDR3, as DNA: TGTGCCAGCAGCGGGCTGGGGGCTGGGGCCAACGTCCTGACTTTC. Its translation: CASSGLGAGANVLTF.

The J gene is TRBJ1-1, the V gene TRBV28; tentative D call: TRBD1 (6 bases). The CDR3 consists of 14 residues. The V end was cut by 5 bases, the J end by 4 bases, with 14 bases between. Germline V gene data show CDR1 as MDHEN and CDR2 as SYDVKM. CDR3 region: CASSLIRGGTEAFF. CDR3 nucleotides: TGTGCCAGCAGTCTGATCAGGGGAGGCACTGAAGCTTTCTTT.

This chain joins TRBV9 and TRBJ2-3; D may be TRBD2 (5 bases). This CDR3 is built from 18 residues. Trimming pared 0 bases from V and 3 bases from J, leaving 20 bases between. From germline, CDR1 is SGDLS and CDR2 YYNGEE. The CDR3 sequence is CASSVEVWSSVGTDTQYF. The CDR3 coding sequence is TGTGCCAGCAGCGTAGAAGTTTGGAGTAGCGTCGGGACAGATACGCAGTATTTT. Full variable domain (missing parts from reference TRBV9 and TRBJ2-3): DSGVTQTPKHLITATGQRVTLRCSPRSGDLSVYWYQQSLDQGLQFLIQYYNGEERAKGNILERFSAQQFPDLHSELNLSSLELGDSALYFCASSVEVWSSVGTDTQYFGPGTRLTVL.

The rearrangement uses TRBV29-1 and TRBJ2-7; D is unclear. Germline-derived CDR1 and CDR2 are SQVTM and ANQGSEA. The CDR3 runs 12 residues. V lost 4 bases, J lost 0 bases, and 7 bases lay in between. CDR3 loop: CSVVNSSYEQYF. The CDR3 coding sequence is TGCAGCGTTGTAAATTCCTCCTACGAGCAGTACTTC.

This clone showed up just once. The chain uses TRBV11-2 and TRBJ2-7; no definite D call. This CDR3 is 15 amino acids long. The germline V gene has CDR1 SGHAT and CDR2 FQNNGV. The V and J ends lost 1 base and 2 bases respectively, with 12 bases between them. CDR3 nucleotides: TGTGCCAGCAGCTTAGGGTCTTACATTACCTACGAGCAGTACTTC. This encodes CASSLGSYITYEQYF.

The rearrangement joins TRBV11-2 to TRBJ2-3, with 7 bases that match TRBD2. The V segment lost 4 bases and the J segment 1 base; nucleotides outside the gene matches: 8. The germline V gene has CDR1 SGHAT and CDR2 FQNNGV. The CDR3 totals 16 residues. Here the CDR3 DNA reads TGTGCCAGCAGCTCCCTCGGGGGGAAAGGCACAGATACGCAGTATTTT. Protein: CASSSLGGKGTDTQYF.

This chain connects TRBV7-8 to TRBJ2-7; D is undetermined. Trimming shortened V by 5 bases and J by 4 bases, and 9 bases separated the two germline ends. The CDR3 is 12 amino acids. CDR1 and CDR2 (germline): SGHVS, FQNEAQ. The CDR3 DNA reads as TGTGCCAGCAGCGCTACGGATTACGAGCAGTACTTC. Residues: CASSATDYEQYF.

This sequence joins TRBV4-1 and TRBJ2-3; 15 bases are shared with TRBD2. The CDR3 runs to 17 residues. Per the germline V gene, CDR1 is MGHRA and CDR2 is YSYEKL. V gave up 3 bases and J gave up 3 bases; unmatched junction bases: 4. The DNA for the CDR3 is TGCGCCAGCAGCCAGGGACTAGCGGGAGGAGTAACAGATACGCAGTATTTT. Its translation is CASSQGLAGGVTDTQYF.

In this sample, this clone turned up a few times. J is TRBJ2-7 and V is TRBV21-1; the table's D call TRBD2 went unverified against the DNA. TRBV21-1 is shown as a pseudogene. This CDR3 is 17 amino acids long. The CDR3 DNA sequence: TGTGCCAGCACCACCGCCGTAGCGGGAGGGCAGGTCCACGAGCAGTACTTC. As protein: CASTTAVAGGQVHEQYF.

The genes are TRBV10-3 and TRBJ1-1; D possibly corresponds to TRBD1 (5 bases). This CDR3 has 14 residues. Germline lookup yields CDR1 ENHRY and CDR2 SYGVKD. Between the trimmed V and J ends, which lost 4 bases and 3 bases, there was a span of 12 bases. CDR3 in amino acids: CAISAGPRDTEAFF. CDR3 DNA: TGTGCCATCAGTGCGGGGCCGAGGGACACTGAAGCTTTCTTT.

The rearrangement links TRBV7-8 to TRBJ2-5; D might be TRBD1 or TRBD2, each matching 5 bases. The CDR3 totals 14 residues. Germline V gene lookup returns CDR1 SGHVS and CDR2 FQNEAQ. Trimming removed 5 bases from V and 5 bases from J, with 15 bases in between. This chain's CDR3 is CASSPVGGRETQYF. CDR3 sequence (DNA): TGTGCCAGCAGCCCCGTTGGGGGTAGGGAGACCCAGTACTTC.

The sample holds a few counts of this clone. This rearrangement joins TRBV30 to TRBJ1-1; D not resolved. The CDR3 spans 12 residues. V lost 1 base, J lost 5 bases, and 8 bases lay in between. Germline CDR1 reads GTSNPN; CDR2 reads SVGIG (reference sequence). CDR3 sequence: CAWSETRTEAFF. The CDR3 region has the DNA TGTGCCTGGAGTGAGACGAGAACTGAAGCTTTCTTT.